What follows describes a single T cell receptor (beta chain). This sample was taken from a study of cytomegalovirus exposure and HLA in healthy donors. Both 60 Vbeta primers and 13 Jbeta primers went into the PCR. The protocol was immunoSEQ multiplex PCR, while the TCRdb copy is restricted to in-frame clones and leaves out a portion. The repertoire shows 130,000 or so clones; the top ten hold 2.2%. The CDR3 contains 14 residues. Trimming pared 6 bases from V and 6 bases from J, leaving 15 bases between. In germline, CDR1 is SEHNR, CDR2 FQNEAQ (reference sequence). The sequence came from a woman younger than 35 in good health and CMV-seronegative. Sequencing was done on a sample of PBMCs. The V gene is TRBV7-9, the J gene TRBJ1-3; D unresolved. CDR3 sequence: CASRRHGDENTIYF. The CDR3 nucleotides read TGTGCCAGCAGACGTCACGGGGATGAAAACACCATATATTTT.